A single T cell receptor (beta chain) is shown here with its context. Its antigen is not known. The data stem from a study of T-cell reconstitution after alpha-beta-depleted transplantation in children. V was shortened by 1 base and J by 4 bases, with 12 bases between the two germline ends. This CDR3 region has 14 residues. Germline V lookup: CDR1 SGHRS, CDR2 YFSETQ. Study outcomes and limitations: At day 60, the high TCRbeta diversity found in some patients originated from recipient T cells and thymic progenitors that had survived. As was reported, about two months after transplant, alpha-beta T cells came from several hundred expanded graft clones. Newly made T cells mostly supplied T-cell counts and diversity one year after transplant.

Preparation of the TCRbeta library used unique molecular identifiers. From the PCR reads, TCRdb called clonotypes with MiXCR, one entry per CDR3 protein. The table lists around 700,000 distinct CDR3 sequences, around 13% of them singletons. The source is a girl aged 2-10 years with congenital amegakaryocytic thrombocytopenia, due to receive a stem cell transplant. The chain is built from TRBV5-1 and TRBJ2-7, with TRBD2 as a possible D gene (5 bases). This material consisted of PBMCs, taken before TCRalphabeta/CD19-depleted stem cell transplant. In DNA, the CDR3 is TGCGCCAGCAGCTTGTTTCCGGGAACATACGAGCAGTACTTC. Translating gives CASSLFPGTYEQYF.